This T cell receptor (beta chain) was captured by sequencing in a study of blood T cells in healthy people across ages (dated by TCRdb to the mid-2010s). Concerning the study at large: In model experiments, roughly one uniquely barcoded TCR beta cDNA molecule per two T cells was captured by template switching. Using deep sequencing normalized with unique cDNA molecular identifiers, the study measured how TCR beta repertoire diversity changes with age. To avoid experimental bias, donors of different ages were randomly spread across the sequencing lanes. Donors were grouped into four age groups: young (average approximately 16 years), middle-aged (around 39), aged (approximately 58) and long-lived (around 80). The study analyzed two additional independent replicas of 1 million unique cDNA reads from the same blood draw for two donors, one aged 18 to 30 and one aged 80 or older. Broad study findings and their caveats: Estimates of total diversity based on one million sequenced T cells were considered lower bounds and underestimates. Because the CMV infection status of the donors was unknown, age-related changes in expanded clonotypes may potentially have been confounded. As age increased, observed TCR beta diversity per million T cells dropped in a roughly linear way, and a significant reduction was already evident by age about 36. A strong correlation was found between observed TCR beta diversity and the percentage of naive T cells measured by flow cytometry. Bulk unsorted PBMC profiling prevented conclusive comparison of naive and antigen-experienced compartments. Compared with the aged group, the long-lived group had more naive CD4+ T cells, fewer expanded clones and increased TCR diversity, a pattern suggesting age selection.

Concerning this clonotype itself: Its antigen is not yet known. Base qualities are not at hand, and no much larger clone is one base apart.

Donors were 35 to 40 systemically healthy Caucasian individuals from Russia aged roughly 6 to 90 years. About 10 milliliters of peripheral blood were drawn from each donor into EDTA-treated Vacutainer tubes. Ficoll-Paque density-gradient centrifugation was used to isolate PBMCs, with at least 7 million per sample. Trizol reagent was used to extract total RNA from the PBMCs, yielding at least 5.5 micrograms per sample. For every donor, an aliquot of PBMCs went through flow cytometry to measure the percentages of naive CD45RAhigh/CD27high T cells. A distance of 12 bases separates the germline ends of V and J, which lose 6 bases and 0 bases respectively. Per the germline V gene, KGHSH is the CDR1 and LQKENI is the CDR2. The cysteine opens and the phenylalanine closes a CDR3 of 15 amino acids. The sequence is cut down to CDR3 DNA, 45 bases in frame from base 1. The library was prepared using 5' RACE. Instrument used: Illumina HiSeq 2500. A second PCR of roughly 7 to 11 cycles was performed with a sample-barcoded 5' primer and a J-beta primer mix. A template-switch 5' adaptor carrying 12 random nucleotides introduced a unique molecular identifier onto each TCR beta cDNA molecule. Each sample yielded at least 3 million CDR3-containing paired-end reads. First-strand cDNA was synthesized from all RNA with the Mint cDNA synthesis kit, primed by a TRBC-specific oligonucleotide. Following uracil-DNA glycosylase treatment, a first 18-cycle PCR with universal primers M1SS and BC2_uni_R was performed on all cDNA. Turning to the authors' computational methods: Each sample was normalized by randomly selecting 1 million high-quality reads, each carrying a distinct molecular identifier. Reads with shared molecular identifiers were discarded instead of being binned into consensus sequences. MiTCR, set to a Q25 quality threshold and the strictest error-elimination algorithm, was used for CDR3 identification, clonotype clustering and error correction. A nonparametric unseen species model with Euler transformation was used to estimate a lower bound on total TCR beta diversity. TCRdb applied fastp at Q25 and MiXCR to the public reads, then kept only in-frame beta chains. When rows share a CDR3 protein, they turn into one entry using the most common DNA and genes. These V and J calls derive from TCRdb rather than the authors' analysis. Counted in this sample were 850,000 to 950,000 distinct CDR3 sequences; 29% of them appeared once. 17% of the sample is in the top ten clones.

The clonotype comes from a woman aged 80 or over in good health. The source material was blood. The chain is made from TRBV18 and TRBJ1-5, and TRBD1 may be the D gene, going by 5 matching bases. The DNA sequence is TGTGCCAGCTCCCCCAGGGAGGGTAGCAATCAGCCCCAGCATTTT. This encodes CASSPREGSNQPQHF.